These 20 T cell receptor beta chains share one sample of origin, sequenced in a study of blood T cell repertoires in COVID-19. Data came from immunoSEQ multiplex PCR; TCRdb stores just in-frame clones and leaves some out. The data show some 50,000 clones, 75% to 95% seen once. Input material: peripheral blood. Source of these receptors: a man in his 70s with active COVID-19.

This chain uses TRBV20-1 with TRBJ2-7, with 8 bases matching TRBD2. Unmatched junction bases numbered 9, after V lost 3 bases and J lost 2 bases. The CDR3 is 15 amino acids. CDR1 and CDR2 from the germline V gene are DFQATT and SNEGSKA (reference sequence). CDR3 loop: CSASRAVAGTYEQYF. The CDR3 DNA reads TGCAGTGCTAGTCGTGCGGTAGCGGGGACCTACGAGCAGTACTTC.

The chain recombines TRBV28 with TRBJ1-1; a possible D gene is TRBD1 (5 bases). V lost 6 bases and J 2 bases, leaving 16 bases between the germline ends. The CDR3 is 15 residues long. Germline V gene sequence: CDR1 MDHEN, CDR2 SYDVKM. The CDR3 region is CASRITRVRNTEAFF. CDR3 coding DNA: TGTGCCAGCAGAATCACCAGGGTGAGAAACACTGAAGCTTTCTTT.

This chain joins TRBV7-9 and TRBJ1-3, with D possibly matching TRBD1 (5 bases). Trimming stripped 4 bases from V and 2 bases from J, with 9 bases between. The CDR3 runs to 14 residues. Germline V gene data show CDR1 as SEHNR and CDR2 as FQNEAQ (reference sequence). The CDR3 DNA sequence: TGTGCCAGCAGCTCAGGGATGCCTGGAAACACCATATATTTT. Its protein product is CASSSGMPGNTIYF.

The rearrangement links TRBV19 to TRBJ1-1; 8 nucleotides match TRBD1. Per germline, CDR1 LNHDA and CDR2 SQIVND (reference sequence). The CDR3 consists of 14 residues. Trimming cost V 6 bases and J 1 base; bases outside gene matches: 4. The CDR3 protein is CASRGTGWNTEAFF. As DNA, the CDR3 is TGTGCCAGTAGGGGGACAGGATGGAACACTGAAGCTTTCTTT. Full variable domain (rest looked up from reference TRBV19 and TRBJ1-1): DGGITQSPKYLFRKEGQNVTLSCEQNLNHDAMYWYRQDPGQGLRLIYYSQIVNDFQKGDIAEGYSVSREKKESFPLTVTSAQKNPTAFYLCASRGTGWNTEAFFGQGTRLTVV.

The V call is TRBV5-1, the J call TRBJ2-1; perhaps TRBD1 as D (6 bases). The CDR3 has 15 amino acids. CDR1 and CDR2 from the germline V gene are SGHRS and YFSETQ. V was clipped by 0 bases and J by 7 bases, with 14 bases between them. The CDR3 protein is CASSLELAGVNEQFF. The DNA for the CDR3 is TGCGCCAGCAGCTTGGAATTGGCAGGGGTAAATGAGCAGTTCTTC.

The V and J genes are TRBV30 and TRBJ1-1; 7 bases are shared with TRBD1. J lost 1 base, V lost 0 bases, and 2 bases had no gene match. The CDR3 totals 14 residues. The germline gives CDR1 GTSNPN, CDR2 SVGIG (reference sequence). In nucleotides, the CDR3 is TGTGCCTGGAGTGTAAACAGGGGGAACACTGAAGCTTTCTTT. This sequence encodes CAWSVNRGNTEAFF.

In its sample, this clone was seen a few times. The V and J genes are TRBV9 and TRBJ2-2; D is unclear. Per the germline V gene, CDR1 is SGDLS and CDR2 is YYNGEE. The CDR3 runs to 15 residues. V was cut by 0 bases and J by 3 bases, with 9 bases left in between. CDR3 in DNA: TGTGCCAGCAGCGTAGATCAGTCTGACACCGGGGAGCTGTTTTTT. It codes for CASSVDQSDTGELFF.

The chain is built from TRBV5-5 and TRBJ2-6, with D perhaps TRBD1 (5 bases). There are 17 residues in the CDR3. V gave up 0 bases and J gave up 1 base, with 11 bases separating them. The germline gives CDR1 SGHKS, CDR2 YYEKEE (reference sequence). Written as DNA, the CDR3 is TGTGCCAGCAGCTTGGGCTCAGGGCGATCTGGGGCCAACGTCCTGACTTTC. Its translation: CASSLGSGRSGANVLTF.

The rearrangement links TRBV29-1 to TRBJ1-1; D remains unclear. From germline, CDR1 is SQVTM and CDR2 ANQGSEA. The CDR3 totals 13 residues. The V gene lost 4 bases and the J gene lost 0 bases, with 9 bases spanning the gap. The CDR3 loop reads CSVGGSMNTEAFF. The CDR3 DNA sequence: TGCAGCGTTGGTGGGAGCATGAACACTGAAGCTTTCTTT.

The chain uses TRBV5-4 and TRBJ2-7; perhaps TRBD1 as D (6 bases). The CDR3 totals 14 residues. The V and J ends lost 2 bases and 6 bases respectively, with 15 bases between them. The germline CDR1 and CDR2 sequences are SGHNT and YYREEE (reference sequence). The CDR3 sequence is CASSFTGRPIEQYF. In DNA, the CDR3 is TGTGCCAGCAGCTTTACAGGGAGACCGATCGAGCAGTACTTC. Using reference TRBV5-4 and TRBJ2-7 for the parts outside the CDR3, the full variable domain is ETGVTQSPTHLIKTRGQQVTLRCSSQSGHNTVSWYQQALGQGPQFIFQYYREEENGRGNFPPRFSGLQFPNYSSELNVNALELDDSALYLCASSFTGRPIEQYFGPGTRLTVT.

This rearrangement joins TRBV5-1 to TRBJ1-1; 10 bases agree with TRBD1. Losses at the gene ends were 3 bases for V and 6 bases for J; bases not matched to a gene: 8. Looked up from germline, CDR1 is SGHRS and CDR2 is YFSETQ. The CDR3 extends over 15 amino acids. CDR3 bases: TGCGCCAGCAGCTCGACAGGGGGCTATAGGCCTGAAGCTTTCTTT. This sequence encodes CASSSTGGYRPEAFF.

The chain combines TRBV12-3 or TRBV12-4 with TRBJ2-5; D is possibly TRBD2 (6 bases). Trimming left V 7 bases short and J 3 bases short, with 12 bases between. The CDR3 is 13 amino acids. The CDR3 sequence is CASTATSKETQYF. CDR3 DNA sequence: TGTGCCAGCACCGCGACTAGTAAAGAGACCCAGTACTTC.

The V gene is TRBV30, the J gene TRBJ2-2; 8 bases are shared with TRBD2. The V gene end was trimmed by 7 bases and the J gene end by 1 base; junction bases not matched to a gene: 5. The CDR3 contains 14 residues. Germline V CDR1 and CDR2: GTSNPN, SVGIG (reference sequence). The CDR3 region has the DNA TGTGCCTTGCCGGGAGGGGGGAACACCGGGGAGCTGTTTTTT. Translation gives CALPGGGNTGELFF.

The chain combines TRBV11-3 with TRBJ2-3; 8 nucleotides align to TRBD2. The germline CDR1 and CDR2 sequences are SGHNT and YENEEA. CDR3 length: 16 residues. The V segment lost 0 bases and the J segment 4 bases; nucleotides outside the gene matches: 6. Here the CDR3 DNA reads TGTGCCAGCAGCTTAGAAACGGGGGGGCCACCAGATACGCAGTATTTT. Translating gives CASSLETGGPPDTQYF.

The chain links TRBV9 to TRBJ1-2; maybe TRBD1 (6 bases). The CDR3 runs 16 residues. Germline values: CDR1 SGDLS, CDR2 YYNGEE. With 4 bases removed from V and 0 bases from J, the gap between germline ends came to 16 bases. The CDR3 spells CASSRRTDKANYGYTF. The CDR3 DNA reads TGTGCCAGCAGCCGCCGGACAGATAAAGCTAACTATGGCTACACCTTC.

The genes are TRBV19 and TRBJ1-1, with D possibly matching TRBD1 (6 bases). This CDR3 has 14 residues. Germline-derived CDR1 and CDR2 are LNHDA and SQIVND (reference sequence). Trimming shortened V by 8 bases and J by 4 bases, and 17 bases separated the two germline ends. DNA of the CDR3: TGTGCCAGTGGGGACCAGGGGCGTGGCACTGAAGCTTTCTTT. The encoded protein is CASGDQGRGTEAFF.

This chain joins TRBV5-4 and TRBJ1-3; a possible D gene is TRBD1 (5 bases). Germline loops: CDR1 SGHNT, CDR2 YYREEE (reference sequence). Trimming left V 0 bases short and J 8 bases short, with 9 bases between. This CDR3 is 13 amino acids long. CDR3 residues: CASSLAGGDTIYF. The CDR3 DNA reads TGTGCCAGCAGCTTGGCCGGGGGGGACACCATATATTTT. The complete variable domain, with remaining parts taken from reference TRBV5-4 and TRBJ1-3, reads ETGVTQSPTHLIKTRGQQVTLRCSSQSGHNTVSWYQQALGQGPQFIFQYYREEENGRGNFPPRFSGLQFPNYSSELNVNALELDDSALYLCASSLAGGDTIYFGEGSWLTVV.

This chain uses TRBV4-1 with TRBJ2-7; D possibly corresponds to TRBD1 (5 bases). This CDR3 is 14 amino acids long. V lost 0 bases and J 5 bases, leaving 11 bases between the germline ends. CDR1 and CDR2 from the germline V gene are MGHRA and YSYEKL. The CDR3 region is CASSQDGAMDEQYF. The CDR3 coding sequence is TGCGCCAGCAGCCAAGATGGGGCTATGGACGAGCAGTACTTC.

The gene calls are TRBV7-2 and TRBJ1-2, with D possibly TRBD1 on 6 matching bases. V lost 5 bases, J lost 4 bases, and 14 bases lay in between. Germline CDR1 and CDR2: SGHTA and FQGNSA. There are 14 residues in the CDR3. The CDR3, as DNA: TGTGCCAGCAGCCTACAGGGCCCCCGCTATGGCTACACCTTC. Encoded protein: CASSLQGPRYGYTF.

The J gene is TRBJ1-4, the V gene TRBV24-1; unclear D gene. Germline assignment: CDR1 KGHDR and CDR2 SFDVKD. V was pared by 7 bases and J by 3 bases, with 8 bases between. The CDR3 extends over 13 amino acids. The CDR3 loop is CATRASANEKLFF. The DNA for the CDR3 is TGTGCCACCAGGGCTTCAGCTAATGAAAAACTGTTTTTT.